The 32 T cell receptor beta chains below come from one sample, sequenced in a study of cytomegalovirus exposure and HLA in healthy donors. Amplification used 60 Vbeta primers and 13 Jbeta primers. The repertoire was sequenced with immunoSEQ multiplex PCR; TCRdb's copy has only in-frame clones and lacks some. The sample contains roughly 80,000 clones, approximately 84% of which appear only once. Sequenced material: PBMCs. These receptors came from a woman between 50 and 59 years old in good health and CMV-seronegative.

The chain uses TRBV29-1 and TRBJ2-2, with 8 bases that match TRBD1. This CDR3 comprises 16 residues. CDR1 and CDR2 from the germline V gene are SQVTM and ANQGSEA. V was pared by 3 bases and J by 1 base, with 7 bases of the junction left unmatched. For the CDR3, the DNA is TGCAGCGTTGAGGGACAGGAACTCCAGAACACCGGGGAGCTGTTTTTT. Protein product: CSVEGQELQNTGELFF.

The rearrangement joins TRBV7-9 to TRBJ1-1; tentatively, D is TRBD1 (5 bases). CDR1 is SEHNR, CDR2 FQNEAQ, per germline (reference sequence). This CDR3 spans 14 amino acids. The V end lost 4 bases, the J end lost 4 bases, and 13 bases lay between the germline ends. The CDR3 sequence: CASSSQVGGTEAFF. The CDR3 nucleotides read TGTGCCAGCAGCTCGCAGGTGGGGGGCACTGAAGCTTTCTTT.

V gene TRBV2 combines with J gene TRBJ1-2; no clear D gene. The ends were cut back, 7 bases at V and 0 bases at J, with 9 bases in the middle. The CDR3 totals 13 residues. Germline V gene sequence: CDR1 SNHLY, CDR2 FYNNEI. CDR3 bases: TGTGCCAGCAAGAGCGGCCCTAACTATGGCTACACCTTC. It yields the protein CASKSGPNYGYTF.

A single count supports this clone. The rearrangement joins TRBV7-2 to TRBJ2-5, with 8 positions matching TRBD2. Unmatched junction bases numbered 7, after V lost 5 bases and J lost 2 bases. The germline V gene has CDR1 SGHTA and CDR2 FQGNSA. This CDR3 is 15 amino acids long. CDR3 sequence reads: CASSPGTRTQETQYF. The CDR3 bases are TGTGCCAGCAGCCCGGGGACTAGGACACAAGAGACCCAGTACTTC.

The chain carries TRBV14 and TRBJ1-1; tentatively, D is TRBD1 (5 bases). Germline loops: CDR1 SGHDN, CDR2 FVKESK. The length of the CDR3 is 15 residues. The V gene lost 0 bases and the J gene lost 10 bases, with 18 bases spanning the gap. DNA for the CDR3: TGTGCCAGCAGCCAAGATGGGCAGGGAGGGTCGCGAGCTTTCTTT. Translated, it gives CASSQDGQGGSRAFF.

CDR3 coding DNA: TGTGCCAGCGGGCAGGGATATTCCTACGAGCAGTACTTC. Translated, it gives CASGQGYSYEQYF. The V and J genes are TRBV7-2 and TRBJ2-7, with a weak D call TRBD1 (5 bases). The V gene lost 8 bases and the J gene lost 1 base, with 12 bases spanning the gap. Germline loops: CDR1 SGHTA, CDR2 FQGNSA. CDR3 length: 13 amino acids.

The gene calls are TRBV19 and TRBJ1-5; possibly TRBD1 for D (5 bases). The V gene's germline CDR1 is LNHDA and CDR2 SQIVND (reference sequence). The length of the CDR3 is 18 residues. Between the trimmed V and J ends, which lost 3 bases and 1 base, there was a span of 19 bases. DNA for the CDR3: TGTGCCAGTAGTATTTCAGGTGTTAGGACACAGAGCAATCAGCCCCAGCATTTT. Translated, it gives CASSISGVRTQSNQPQHF.

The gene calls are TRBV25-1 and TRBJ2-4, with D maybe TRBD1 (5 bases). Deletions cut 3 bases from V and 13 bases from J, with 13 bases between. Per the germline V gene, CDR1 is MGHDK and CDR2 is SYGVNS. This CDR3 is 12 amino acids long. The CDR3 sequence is CASSDSGFGQYF. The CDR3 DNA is TGTGCCAGCAGTGATTCAGGGTTTGGGCAGTACTTC.

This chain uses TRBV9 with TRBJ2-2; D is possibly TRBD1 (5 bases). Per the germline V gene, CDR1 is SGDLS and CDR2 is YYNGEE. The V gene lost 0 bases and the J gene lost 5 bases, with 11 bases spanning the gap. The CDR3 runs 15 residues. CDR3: CASSVEGYGTGELFF. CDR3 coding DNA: TGTGCCAGCAGCGTAGAGGGGTACGGGACCGGGGAGCTGTTTTTT.

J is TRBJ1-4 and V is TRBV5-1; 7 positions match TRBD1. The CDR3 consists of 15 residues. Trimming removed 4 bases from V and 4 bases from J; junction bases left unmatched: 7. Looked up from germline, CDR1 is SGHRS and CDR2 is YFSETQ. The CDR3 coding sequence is TGCGCCAGCAGCGGCGGGACAGCAAGTAATGAAAAACTGTTTTTT. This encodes CASSGGTASNEKLFF. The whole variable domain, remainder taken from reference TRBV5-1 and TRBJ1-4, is KAGVTQTPRYLIKTRGQQVTLSCSPISGHRSVSWYQQTPGQGLQFLFEYFSETQRNKGNFPGRFSGRQFSNSRSEMNVSTLELGDSALYLCASSGGTASNEKLFFGSGTQLSVL.

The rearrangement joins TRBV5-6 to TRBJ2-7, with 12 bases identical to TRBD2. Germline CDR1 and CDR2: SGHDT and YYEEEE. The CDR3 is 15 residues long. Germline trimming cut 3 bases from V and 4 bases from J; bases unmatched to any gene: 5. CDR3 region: CASSSTSGRRYEQYF. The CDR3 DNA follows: TGTGCCAGCAGCTCGACTAGCGGGAGACGTTACGAGCAGTACTTC. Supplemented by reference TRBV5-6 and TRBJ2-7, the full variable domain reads DAGVTQSPTHLIKTRGQQVTLRCSPKSGHDTVSWYQQALGQGPQFIFQYYEEEERQRGNFPDRFSGHQFPNYSSELNVNALLLGDSALYLCASSSTSGRRYEQYFGPGTRLTVT.

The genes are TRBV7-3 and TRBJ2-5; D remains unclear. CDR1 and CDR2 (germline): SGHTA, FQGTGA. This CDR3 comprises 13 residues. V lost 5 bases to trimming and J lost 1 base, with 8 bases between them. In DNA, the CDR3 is TGTGCCAGCAGCCAAGACTCCCAAGAGACCCAGTACTTC. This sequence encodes CASSQDSQETQYF.

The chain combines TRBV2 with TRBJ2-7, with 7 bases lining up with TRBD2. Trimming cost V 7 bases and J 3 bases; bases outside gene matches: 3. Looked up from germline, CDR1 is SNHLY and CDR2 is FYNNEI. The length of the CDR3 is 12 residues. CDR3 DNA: TGTGCCAGCACGCCTAGCGGCTACGAGCAGTACTTC. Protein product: CASTPSGYEQYF.

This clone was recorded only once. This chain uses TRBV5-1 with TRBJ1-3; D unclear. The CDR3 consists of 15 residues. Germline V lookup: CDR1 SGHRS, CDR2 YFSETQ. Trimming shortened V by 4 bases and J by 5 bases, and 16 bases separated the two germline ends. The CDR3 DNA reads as TGCGCCAGCAGCCCGACAAGTCATAATAGAAACACCATATATTTT. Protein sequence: CASSPTSHNRNTIYF.

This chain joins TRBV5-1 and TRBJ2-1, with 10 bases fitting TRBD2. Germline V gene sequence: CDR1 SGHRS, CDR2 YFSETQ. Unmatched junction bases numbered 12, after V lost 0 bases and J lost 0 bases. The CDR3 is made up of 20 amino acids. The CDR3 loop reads CASSLDPTSGRTSSYNEQFF. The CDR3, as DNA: TGCGCCAGCAGCTTGGACCCGACTAGCGGGCGGACGAGCTCCTACAATGAGCAGTTCTTC.

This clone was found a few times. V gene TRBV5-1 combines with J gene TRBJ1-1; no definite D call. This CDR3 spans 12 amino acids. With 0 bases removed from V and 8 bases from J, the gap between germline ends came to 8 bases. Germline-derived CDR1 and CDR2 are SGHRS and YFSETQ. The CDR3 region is CASSLVRGEAFF. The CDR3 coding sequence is TGCGCCAGCAGCTTGGTTCGAGGGGAAGCTTTCTTT.

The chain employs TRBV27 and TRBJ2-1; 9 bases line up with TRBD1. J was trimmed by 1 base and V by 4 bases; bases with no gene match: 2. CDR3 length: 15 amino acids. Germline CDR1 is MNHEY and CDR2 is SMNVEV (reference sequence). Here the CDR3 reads CASSSTGGSYNEQFF. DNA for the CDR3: TGTGCCAGCAGTTCGACAGGGGGGTCCTACAATGAGCAGTTCTTC.

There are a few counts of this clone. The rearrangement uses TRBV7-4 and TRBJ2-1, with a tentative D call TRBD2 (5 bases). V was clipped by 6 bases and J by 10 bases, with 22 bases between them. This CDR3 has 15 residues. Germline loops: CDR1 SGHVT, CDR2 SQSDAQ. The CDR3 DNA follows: TGTGCCAGCAGTCAAGGGTGGCTAGCCTGCTTCGAGCAGTTCTTC. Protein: CASSQGWLACFEQFF.

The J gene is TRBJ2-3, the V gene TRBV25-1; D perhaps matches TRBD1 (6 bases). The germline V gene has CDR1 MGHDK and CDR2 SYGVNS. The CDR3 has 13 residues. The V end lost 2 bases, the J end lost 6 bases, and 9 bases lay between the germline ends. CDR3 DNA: TGTGCCAGCAGTGAAATGCAGGGGGATACGCAGTATTTT. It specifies CASSEMQGDTQYF.

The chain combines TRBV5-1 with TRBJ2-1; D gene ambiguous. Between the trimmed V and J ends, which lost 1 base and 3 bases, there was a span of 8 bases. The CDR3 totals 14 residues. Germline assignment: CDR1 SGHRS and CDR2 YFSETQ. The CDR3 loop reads CASSLQEVYNEQFF. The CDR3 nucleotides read TGCGCCAGCAGCTTGCAAGAGGTCTACAATGAGCAGTTCTTC.

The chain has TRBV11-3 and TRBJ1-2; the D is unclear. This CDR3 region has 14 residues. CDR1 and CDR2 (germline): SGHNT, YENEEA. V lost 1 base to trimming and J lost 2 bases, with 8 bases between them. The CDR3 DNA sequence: TGTGCCAGCAGCTTAGGCCAGGCCAACTATGGCTACACCTTC. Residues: CASSLGQANYGYTF. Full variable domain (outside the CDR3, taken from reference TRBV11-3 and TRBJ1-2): EAGVVQSPRYKIIEKKQPVAFWCNPISGHNTLYWYLQNLGQGPELLIRYENEEAVDDSQLPKDRFSAERLKGVDSTLKIQPAELGDSAVYLCASSLGQANYGYTFGSGTRLTVV.

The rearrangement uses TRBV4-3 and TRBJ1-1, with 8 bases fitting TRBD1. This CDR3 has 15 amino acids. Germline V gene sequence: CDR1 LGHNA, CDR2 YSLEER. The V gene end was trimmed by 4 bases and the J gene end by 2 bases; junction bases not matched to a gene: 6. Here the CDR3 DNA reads TGCGCCAGCAGCCGGGGACAGGTACTAAACACTGAAGCTTTCTTT. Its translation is CASSRGQVLNTEAFF.

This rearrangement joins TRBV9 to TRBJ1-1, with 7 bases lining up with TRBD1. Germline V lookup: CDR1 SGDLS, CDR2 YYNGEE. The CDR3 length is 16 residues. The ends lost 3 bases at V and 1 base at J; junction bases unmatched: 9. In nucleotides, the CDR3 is TGTGCCAGCAGCGCACCCCCGGGACAGCCGAACACTGAAGCTTTCTTT. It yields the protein CASSAPPGQPNTEAFF.

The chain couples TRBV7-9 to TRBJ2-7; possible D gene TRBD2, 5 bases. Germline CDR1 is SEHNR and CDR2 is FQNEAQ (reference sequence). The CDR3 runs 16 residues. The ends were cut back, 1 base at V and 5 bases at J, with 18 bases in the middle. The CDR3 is CASSLGELVEINEQYF. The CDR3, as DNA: TGTGCCAGCAGCTTAGGGGAACTAGTTGAGATCAACGAGCAGTACTTC.

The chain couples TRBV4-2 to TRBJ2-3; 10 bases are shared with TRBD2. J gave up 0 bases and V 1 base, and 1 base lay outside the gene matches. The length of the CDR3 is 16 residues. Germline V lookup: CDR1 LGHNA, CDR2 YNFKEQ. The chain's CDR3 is CASSQASGGSTDTQYF. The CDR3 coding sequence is TGTGCCAGCAGCCAAGCTAGCGGGGGTAGCACAGATACGCAGTATTTT.

In DNA, the CDR3 is TGTGCCAGCAGCCCGGGGACAGTTAACTATGGCTACACCTTC. Residues: CASSPGTVNYGYTF. The V gene is TRBV7-2, the J gene TRBJ1-2; 7 nucleotides align to TRBD1. After removal of 5 bases from V and 1 base from J, the junction contained 4 bases not matched to a gene. The length of the CDR3 is 14 residues. CDR1 is SGHTA, CDR2 FQGNSA, per germline.

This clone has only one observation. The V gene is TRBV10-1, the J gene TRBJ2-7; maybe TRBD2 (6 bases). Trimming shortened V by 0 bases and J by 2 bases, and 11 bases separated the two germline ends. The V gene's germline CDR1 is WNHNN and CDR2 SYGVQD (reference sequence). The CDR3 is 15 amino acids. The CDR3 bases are TGCGCCAGCAGTGAGTCCGGGCGGGACGCCTACGAGCAGTACTTC. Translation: CASSESGRDAYEQYF.

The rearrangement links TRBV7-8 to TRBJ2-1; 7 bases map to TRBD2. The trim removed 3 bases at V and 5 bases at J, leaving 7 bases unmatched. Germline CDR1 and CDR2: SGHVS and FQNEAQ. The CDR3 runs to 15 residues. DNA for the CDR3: TGTGCCAGCAGCTTTAGCAGCGGGGTCAACAATGAGCAGTTCTTC. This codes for CASSFSSGVNNEQFF.

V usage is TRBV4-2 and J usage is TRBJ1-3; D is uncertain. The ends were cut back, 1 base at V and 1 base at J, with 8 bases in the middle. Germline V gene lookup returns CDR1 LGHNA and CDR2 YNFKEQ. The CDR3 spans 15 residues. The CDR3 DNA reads TGTGCCAGCAGCCAAGGTGTAGTATCTGGAAACACCATATATTTT. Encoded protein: CASSQGVVSGNTIYF.

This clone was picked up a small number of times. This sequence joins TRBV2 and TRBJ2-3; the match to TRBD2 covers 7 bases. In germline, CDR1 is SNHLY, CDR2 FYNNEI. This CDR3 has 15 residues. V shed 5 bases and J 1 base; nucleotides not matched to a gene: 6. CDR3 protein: CASSRIAGGTDTQYF. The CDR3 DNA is TGTGCCAGCAGTCGTATAGCGGGTGGCACAGATACGCAGTATTTT.

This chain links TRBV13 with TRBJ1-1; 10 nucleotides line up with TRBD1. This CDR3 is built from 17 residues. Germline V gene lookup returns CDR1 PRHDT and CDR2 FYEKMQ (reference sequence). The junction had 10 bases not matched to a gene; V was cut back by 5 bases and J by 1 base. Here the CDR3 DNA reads TGTGCCAGCAGCCCAAGTCCCGGGACAGGGGAGAACACTGAAGCTTTCTTT. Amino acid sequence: CASSPSPGTGENTEAFF.

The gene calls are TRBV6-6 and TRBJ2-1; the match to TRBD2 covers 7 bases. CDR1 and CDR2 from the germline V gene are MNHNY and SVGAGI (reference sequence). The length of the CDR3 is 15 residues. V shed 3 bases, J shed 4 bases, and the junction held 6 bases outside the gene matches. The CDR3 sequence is CASSYRPSGYNEQFF. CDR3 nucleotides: TGTGCCAGCAGTTATCGACCTAGCGGTTACAATGAGCAGTTCTTC.